This T cell receptor (beta chain) was captured by sequencing in a study of T-cell memory formation after mild COVID-19 (dated by TCRdb to about 2021). Some background on the complete study: TCR sequence clusters from the two donors were largely donor specific. In a couple of donors, T-cell clones that expanded and contracted after mild COVID-19 were tracked by sequencing TCRalpha and TCRbeta repertoires over time. The cohort was made up of two young adult volunteers, one female and one male, who were previously healthy.

PBMCs were isolated by Ficoll-Paque density gradient centrifugation. Results and caveats for the whole study, not just this receptor: Contracting CD4+ clones were found mainly in CM and EM memory subsets, while CD8+ clones were enriched in EMRA. Clones contracting from day 15 to 85 had balanced CD4/CD8 phenotypes, while a second wave expanding from day 15 to 37 was biased towards CD4+. SARS-CoV-2 specificity of the second-wave clones peaking on day 37 was not confirmed. Some responding clones were detected in pre-infection memory, which suggested that pre-existing cross-reactive memory T cells had joined the SARS-CoV-2 response. The study included only a couple of mild cases, and larger cohorts that include severe cases with pre-infection samples were judged to be necessary.

Instrument on record: Illumina NovaSeq 6000. TCRalpha and TCRbeta cDNA libraries were constructed by 5'RACE with constant-segment primers, with sample barcodes and unique molecular identifiers being introduced. RNA was extracted from every sample with Trizol reagent. Libraries were amplified in two PCR steps, with a second sample barcode and Illumina TruSeq adapters added in the second step. Sequencing of libraries was performed on an Illumina NovaSeq with 2 x 150 bp paired-end reads. Turning to the authors' computational methods: With migec v1.2.7, reads were demultiplexed and then collapsed into UMI-guided consensus sequences. Using mixcr v2.1.11, UMI consensuses were aligned to TRA and TRB V and J templates and then assembled into clonotypes. Clonotypes were classified as expanded or contracted when called significant by both edgeR and NoisET, with noise models trained on biological replicates. For edgeR calls, the cutoffs were a false discovery rate-adjusted p below 0.01 and a log2 fold-change threshold of 1. As an exploratory analysis of dynamics, max-normalized trajectories of the 1000 most abundant clonotypes were examined by PCA with hierarchical clustering. Separately sequenced CD4+ and CD8+ repertoires were used to assign a CD4 or CD8 phenotype to each responding clone. TCRdb applied fastp at Q25 and MiXCR to the public reads, then kept only in-frame beta chains. Every entry covers one CDR3 protein and lists the most common genes and DNA from its rows. The V and J calls, along with clone size, are taken from TCRdb and not from the paper's own processing. The sample table lists 470,000 or so distinct CDR3 sequences, 20% to 25% of them with a count of one. 12% of the sample is in the top ten clones.

Cut back by 6 bases and 5 bases, the V and J ends lie 20 bases apart. From the cysteine through the phenylalanine, the CDR3 covers 15 amino acids. Just the 45-base CDR3 DNA is kept, in frame starting at base 1. There are a few counts of this clonotype. Its target antigen remains unknown. Base quality data are lacking; no much larger clone is found one base away. This receptor chain uses TRBV12-3 or TRBV12-4 and TRBJ2-7; D gene: possibly TRBD2, on 6 matching bases. This clonotype originated in an adult woman who had mild COVID-19 (a few samples of this study predate the infection). The sample titles of this study are shuffled in the database, so cell type and time point are left out; the donor was told from shared clones. The sample taken for sequencing was PBMCs or a T cell subset sorted from them (not recorded which). The CDR3 loop reads CASSRPSSAVDEQYF. The DNA is as follows: TGTGCCAGCAGCCGCCCCTCTAGCGCTGTCGACGAGCAGTACTTC.